These 27 T cell receptor beta chains originate from one sample sequenced in a study of cytomegalovirus exposure and HLA in healthy donors. The PCR made use of 60 Vbeta and 13 Jbeta primers. Data came from immunoSEQ multiplex PCR; TCRdb stores just in-frame clones and leaves some out. The data contain more than 150,000 clones, 80% to 90% of them seen just once; the ten biggest clones take up around a tenth. The source material was PBMCs. Receptors were obtained from a man aged 18-30 years in good health and CMV-seropositive.

This sequence joins TRBV28 and TRBJ2-7; 7 nucleotides line up with TRBD2. The junction had 14 bases not matched to a gene; V was cut back by 11 bases and J by 4 bases. Germline lookup yields CDR1 MDHEN and CDR2 SYDVKM. This CDR3 is 14 amino acids long. The CDR3 DNA is TGTGCCTCCACCCAGAGTATCGGGGGGTACGAGCAGTACTTC. It translates to CASTQSIGGYEQYF.

This chain joins TRBV4-3 and TRBJ1-3; D gene unclear. The V end was cut by 0 bases, the J end by 0 bases, with 6 bases between. Per germline, CDR1 LGHNA and CDR2 YSLEER. This CDR3 is built from 15 residues. This chain's CDR3 is CASSQEYNSGNTIYF. CDR3 DNA: TGCGCCAGCAGCCAAGAGTACAACTCTGGAAACACCATATATTTT.

The CDR3 sequence is CASSQAPRGGLGTQYF. CDR3 in DNA: TGTGCCAGCAGCCAAGCTCCGCGGGGGGGTCTTGGGACCCAGTACTTC. The chain carries TRBV14 and TRBJ2-5; TRBD2 matches 9 bases. The CDR3 contains 16 residues. Trimming took 1 base from V and 7 from J; bases not matched to a gene: 10. Germline lookup yields CDR1 SGHDN and CDR2 FVKESK.

This chain uses TRBV7-2 with TRBJ2-7, with 8 bases that match TRBD2. With V trimmed by 1 base and J by 0 bases, 8 bases remained unmatched. The CDR3 loop spans 17 amino acids. Germline-derived CDR1 and CDR2 are SGHTA and FQGNSA. The chain's CDR3 is CASSLVGRGAGSYEQYF. CDR3 DNA: TGTGCCAGCAGCTTAGTCGGGCGGGGGGCTGGCTCCTACGAGCAGTACTTC.

V usage is TRBV19 and J usage is TRBJ2-2; TRBD1 is a possible D gene (6 bases). The CDR3 runs 14 residues. V was cut by 8 bases and J by 4 bases, with 14 bases left in between. In germline, CDR1 is LNHDA, CDR2 SQIVND (reference sequence). CDR3 in amino acids: CASYKGTLTGELFF. The CDR3, as DNA: TGTGCCAGTTATAAGGGGACACTCACCGGGGAGCTGTTTTTT.

The sample holds one count of this clone. V is TRBV5-6 and J is TRBJ2-1; D possibly corresponds to TRBD1 (6 bases). This CDR3 comprises 13 residues. Germline-derived CDR1 and CDR2 are SGHDT and YYEEEE. With 4 bases removed from V and 7 bases from J, the gap between germline ends came to 12 bases. The DNA of the CDR3 is TGTGCCAGCAGCCTCGGACAGATGAATGAGCAGTTCTTC. Translating it yields CASSLGQMNEQFF.

This chain's CDR3 is CASSNRVSKTQYF. The CDR3 DNA reads TGTGCCAGCAGCAACAGGGTTTCGAAGACCCAGTACTTC. The V gene is TRBV5-4, the J gene TRBJ2-5; the D gene is possibly TRBD1 (6 bases). Trimming left V 4 bases short and J 6 bases short, with 13 bases between. Germline values: CDR1 SGHNT, CDR2 YYREEE (reference sequence). The CDR3 loop spans 13 amino acids.

As to this clone: A read error may produce the germline difference seen at one junction end. The genes are TRBV4-1 and TRBJ2-3, with TRBD2 matching 12 bases. The length of the CDR3 is 16 residues. CDR1 and CDR2 from the germline V gene are MGHRA and YSYEKL. The CDR3 DNA sequence: TGTGCCAGCAGCCAAGCCTCTAGCGGGGGGGCAGATACGCAGTATTTT. It yields the protein CASSQASSGGADTQYF.

This chain uses TRBV2 with TRBJ2-3; D might be TRBD2 (7 bases). This CDR3 spans 14 amino acids. Per the germline V gene, CDR1 is SNHLY and CDR2 is FYNNEI. V lost 7 bases to trimming and J lost 5 bases, with 16 bases between them. The CDR3 loop reads CASTGGGAVDTQYF. As DNA, the CDR3 is TGTGCCAGCACTGGAGGGGGGGCCGTAGATACGCAGTATTTT.

The chain carries TRBV5-1 and TRBJ1-1; D possibly corresponds to TRBD1 (5 bases). V dropped 0 bases and J dropped 0 bases, with 15 bases sitting between them. Germline V gene lookup returns CDR1 SGHRS and CDR2 YFSETQ. The length of the CDR3 is 17 residues. The CDR3 is CASSLEQGGGMNTEAFF. DNA of the CDR3: TGCGCCAGCAGCTTGGAGCAGGGAGGAGGCATGAACACTGAAGCTTTCTTT. Full variable domain (missing parts from reference TRBV5-1 and TRBJ1-1): KAGVTQTPRYLIKTRGQQVTLSCSPISGHRSVSWYQQTPGQGLQFLFEYFSETQRNKGNFPGRFSGRQFSNSRSEMNVSTLELGDSALYLCASSLEQGGGMNTEAFFGQGTRLTVV.

This rearrangement joins TRBV7-6 to TRBJ2-7; 15 bases align to TRBD2. Germline CDR1 SGHVS, CDR2 FNYEAQ. The ends lost 5 bases at V and 0 bases at J; junction bases unmatched: 5. This CDR3 contains 17 residues. CDR3 coding DNA: TGTGCCAGCAGCCGGGGACTAGCGGGGGGTCGCTCCTACGAGCAGTACTTC. Its protein product is CASSRGLAGGRSYEQYF.

This clone appeared a few times. CDR3 nucleotide sequence: TGTGCCAGCAGCCAAGGCTTGACAGGGGGTTCACCCCTCCACTTT. Protein sequence: CASSQGLTGGSPLHF. This chain joins TRBV14 and TRBJ1-6; TRBD1 agrees at 9 bases. J lost 9 bases, V lost 1 base, and 4 bases had no gene match. The CDR3 runs to 15 residues. Looked up from germline, CDR1 is SGHDN and CDR2 is FVKESK.

This clone was recorded a few times. This sequence joins TRBV6-1 and TRBJ1-2; D remains ambiguous. This CDR3 is 14 amino acids long. V dropped 0 bases and J dropped 5 bases, with 10 bases sitting between them. Germline loops: CDR1 MNHNS, CDR2 SASEGT. The DNA of the CDR3 is TGTGCCAGCAGTGAAGCCGCGGGAGGTTATGGCTACACCTTC. Translated: CASSEAAGGYGYTF.

The chain recombines TRBV5-1 with TRBJ2-5, with 10 bases aligning to TRBD2. The CDR3 totals 16 residues. The germline V gene encodes CDR1 SGHRS and CDR2 YFSETQ. Unmatched junction bases numbered 6, after V lost 0 bases and J lost 4 bases. The CDR3 nucleotides read TGCGCCAGCAGCTTGGGAGCGGGGGGGCCGGGAGAGACCCAGTACTTC. Amino acid sequence: CASSLGAGGPGETQYF. Complete variable domain (other parts from reference TRBV5-1 and TRBJ2-5): KAGVTQTPRYLIKTRGQQVTLSCSPISGHRSVSWYQQTPGQGLQFLFEYFSETQRNKGNFPGRFSGRQFSNSRSEMNVSTLELGDSALYLCASSLGAGGPGETQYFGPGTRLLVL.

This chain connects TRBV7-2 to TRBJ1-2, with TRBD1 matching over 12 bases. Germline V gene lookup returns CDR1 SGHTA and CDR2 FQGNSA. J was trimmed by 8 bases and V by 0 bases; bases with no gene match: 7. There are 16 residues in the CDR3. Here the CDR3 DNA reads TGTGCCAGCAGCTTAGCGCGGGGACAGGGGGCTGGGGGCTACACCTTC. It encodes CASSLARGQGAGGYTF.

The genes are TRBV5-4 and TRBJ1-1; the match to TRBD1 covers 7 bases. This CDR3 spans 18 amino acids. J gave up 0 bases and V 0 bases, and 11 bases lay outside the gene matches. Germline CDR1 SGHNT, CDR2 YYREEE (reference sequence). The DNA for the CDR3 is TGTGCCAGCAGCTTGGACCCCCGGGGACAGTCCCTGAACACTGAAGCTTTCTTT. Translating gives CASSLDPRGQSLNTEAFF.

This chain uses TRBV11-2 with TRBJ2-3, with 8 nucleotides matching TRBD2. The CDR3 loop spans 16 amino acids. From germline, CDR1 is SGHAT and CDR2 FQNNGV. V dropped 0 bases and J dropped 2; count of bases not matched to a gene: 4. CDR3 amino acids: CASSLDFGGATDTQYF. DNA of the CDR3: TGTGCCAGCAGCTTAGATTTCGGGGGGGCCACAGATACGCAGTATTTT. Looking up the rest from reference TRBV11-2 and TRBJ2-3 gives the full variable domain: EAGVAQSPRYKIIEKRQSVAFWCNPISGHATLYWYQQILGQGPKLLIQFQNNGVVDDSQLPKDRFSAERLKGVDSTLKIQPAKLEDSAVYLCASSLDFGGATDTQYFGPGTRLTVL.

This chain joins TRBV18 and TRBJ1-6, with 7 bases matching TRBD1. In germline, CDR1 is KGHSH, CDR2 LQKENI. Trimming removed 2 bases from V and 8 bases from J; junction bases left unmatched: 0. The CDR3 contains 13 residues. The CDR3 DNA is TGTGCCAGCTCACCAGACAGGGATTCACCCCTCCACTTT. It encodes CASSPDRDSPLHF.

The rearrangement links TRBV7-2 to TRBJ2-3; 8 nucleotides match TRBD2. With V trimmed by 5 bases and J by 1 base, 8 bases remained unmatched. The CDR3 runs to 16 residues. Germline CDR1 and CDR2: SGHTA and FQGNSA. The CDR3 nucleotides read TGTGCCAGCAGCCCCCGGGGAGCGGGGGGCACAGATACGCAGTATTTT. The encoded protein is CASSPRGAGGTDTQYF.

V usage is TRBV5-6 and J usage is TRBJ1-1, with 7 bases matching TRBD1. CDR1 is SGHDT and CDR2 is YYEEEE in the germline V gene. Unmatched junction bases numbered 4, after V lost 2 bases and J lost 0 bases. The length of the CDR3 is 15 residues. CDR3 sequence: CASSFKDRMNTEAFF. As DNA, the CDR3 is TGTGCCAGCAGCTTTAAGGACAGGATGAACACTGAAGCTTTCTTT.

The count of this clone is one. This chain connects TRBV7-2 to TRBJ1-5, with 7 bases lining up with TRBD1. The germline V gene encodes CDR1 SGHTA and CDR2 FQGNSA. This CDR3 has 15 amino acids. V lost 1 base and J lost 4; bases outside the gene matches: 4. The CDR3 here is CASSLGGTVNQPQHF. CDR3 in DNA: TGTGCCAGCAGCTTAGGGGGGACAGTTAATCAGCCCCAGCATTTT.

This clone was seen more than once but under ten times. The chain combines TRBV6-5 with TRBJ1-5; D is undetermined. V was pared by 6 bases and J by 0 bases, with 9 bases between. The germline gives CDR1 MNHEY, CDR2 SVGAGI. The CDR3 runs 14 residues. The CDR3 loop reads CASRPGYSNQPQHF. Written as DNA, the CDR3 is TGTGCCAGCAGACCAGGATATAGCAATCAGCCCCAGCATTTT.

V usage is TRBV7-2 and J usage is TRBJ2-5, with D tentatively TRBD2 (6 bases). CDR3 length: 14 residues. V dropped 8 bases and J dropped 5 bases, with 18 bases sitting between them. Germline lookup yields CDR1 SGHTA and CDR2 FQGNSA. CDR3 region: CASAAPPAGETQYF. The CDR3 DNA is TGTGCCAGCGCAGCCCCCCCGGCGGGGGAGACCCAGTACTTC.

The chain joins TRBV6-1 to TRBJ2-5; D gene uncertain. TRBJ2-7 matches the DNA end more closely, so the J call is doubtful. This CDR3 contains 15 residues. Germline V gene sequence: CDR1 MNHNS, CDR2 SASEGT. The DNA for the CDR3 is TGTGCCAGCAAGTTTGGGCCACTCACACTTTACGAGCAGTACTTC. Encoded protein: CASKFGPLTLYEQYF.

CDR3: CASSQEWPDTYEQYF. The CDR3 bases are TGTGCCAGCAGCCAAGAATGGCCAGATACCTACGAGCAGTACTTC. This chain links TRBV14 with TRBJ2-7; D is unresolved. CDR1 and CDR2 from the germline V gene are SGHDN and FVKESK. Trimming took off 0 bases at V and 2 bases at J, with 11 bases between the two ends. The length of the CDR3 is 15 residues.

This chain connects TRBV5-1 to TRBJ1-2, with D possibly TRBD1 on 5 matching bases. The CDR3 contains 14 residues. Germline CDR1 SGHRS, CDR2 YFSETQ. V was trimmed by 0 bases and J by 2 bases, leaving 8 bases between them. As DNA, the CDR3 is TGCGCCAGCAGCTTGGGGGGGGAAAACTATGGCTACACCTTC. It codes for CASSLGGENYGYTF.

The rearrangement uses TRBV9 and TRBJ1-4; TRBD1 is a possible D gene (6 bases). The V end lost 3 bases, the J end lost 0 bases, and 12 bases lay between the germline ends. CDR3 length: 16 amino acids. Per germline, CDR1 SGDLS and CDR2 YYNGEE. The chain's CDR3 is CASSGHRDATNEKLFF. The CDR3 DNA sequence: TGTGCCAGCAGCGGACACAGGGATGCAACTAATGAAAAACTGTTTTTT.